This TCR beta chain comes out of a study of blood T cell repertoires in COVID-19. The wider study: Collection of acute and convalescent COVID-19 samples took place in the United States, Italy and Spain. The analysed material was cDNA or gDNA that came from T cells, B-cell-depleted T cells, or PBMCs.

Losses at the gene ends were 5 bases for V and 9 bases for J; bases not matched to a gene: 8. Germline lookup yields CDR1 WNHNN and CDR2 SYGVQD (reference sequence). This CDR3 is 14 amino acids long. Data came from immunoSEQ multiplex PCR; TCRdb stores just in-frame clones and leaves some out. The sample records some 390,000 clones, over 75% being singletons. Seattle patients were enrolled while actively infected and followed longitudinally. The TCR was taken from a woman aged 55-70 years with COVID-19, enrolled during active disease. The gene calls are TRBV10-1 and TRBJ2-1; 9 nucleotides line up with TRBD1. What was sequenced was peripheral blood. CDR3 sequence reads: CASSPGTGIGEQFF. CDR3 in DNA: TGCGCCAGCAGTCCCGGGACAGGGATAGGTGAGCAGTTCTTC.